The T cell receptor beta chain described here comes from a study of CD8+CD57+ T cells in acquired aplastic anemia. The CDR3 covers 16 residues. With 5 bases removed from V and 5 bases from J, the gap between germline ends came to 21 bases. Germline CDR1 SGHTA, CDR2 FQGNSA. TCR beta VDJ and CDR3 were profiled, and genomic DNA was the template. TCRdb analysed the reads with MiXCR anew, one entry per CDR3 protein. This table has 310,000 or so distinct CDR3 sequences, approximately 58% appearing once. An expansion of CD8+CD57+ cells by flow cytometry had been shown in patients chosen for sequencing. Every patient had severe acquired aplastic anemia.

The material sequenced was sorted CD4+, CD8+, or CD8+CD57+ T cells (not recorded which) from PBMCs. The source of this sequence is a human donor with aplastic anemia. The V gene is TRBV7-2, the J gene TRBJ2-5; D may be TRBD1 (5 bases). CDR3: CASSQDAGWGWETQYF. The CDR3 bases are TGTGCCAGCAGCCAAGATGCAGGGTGGGGTTGGGAGACCCAGTACTTC.